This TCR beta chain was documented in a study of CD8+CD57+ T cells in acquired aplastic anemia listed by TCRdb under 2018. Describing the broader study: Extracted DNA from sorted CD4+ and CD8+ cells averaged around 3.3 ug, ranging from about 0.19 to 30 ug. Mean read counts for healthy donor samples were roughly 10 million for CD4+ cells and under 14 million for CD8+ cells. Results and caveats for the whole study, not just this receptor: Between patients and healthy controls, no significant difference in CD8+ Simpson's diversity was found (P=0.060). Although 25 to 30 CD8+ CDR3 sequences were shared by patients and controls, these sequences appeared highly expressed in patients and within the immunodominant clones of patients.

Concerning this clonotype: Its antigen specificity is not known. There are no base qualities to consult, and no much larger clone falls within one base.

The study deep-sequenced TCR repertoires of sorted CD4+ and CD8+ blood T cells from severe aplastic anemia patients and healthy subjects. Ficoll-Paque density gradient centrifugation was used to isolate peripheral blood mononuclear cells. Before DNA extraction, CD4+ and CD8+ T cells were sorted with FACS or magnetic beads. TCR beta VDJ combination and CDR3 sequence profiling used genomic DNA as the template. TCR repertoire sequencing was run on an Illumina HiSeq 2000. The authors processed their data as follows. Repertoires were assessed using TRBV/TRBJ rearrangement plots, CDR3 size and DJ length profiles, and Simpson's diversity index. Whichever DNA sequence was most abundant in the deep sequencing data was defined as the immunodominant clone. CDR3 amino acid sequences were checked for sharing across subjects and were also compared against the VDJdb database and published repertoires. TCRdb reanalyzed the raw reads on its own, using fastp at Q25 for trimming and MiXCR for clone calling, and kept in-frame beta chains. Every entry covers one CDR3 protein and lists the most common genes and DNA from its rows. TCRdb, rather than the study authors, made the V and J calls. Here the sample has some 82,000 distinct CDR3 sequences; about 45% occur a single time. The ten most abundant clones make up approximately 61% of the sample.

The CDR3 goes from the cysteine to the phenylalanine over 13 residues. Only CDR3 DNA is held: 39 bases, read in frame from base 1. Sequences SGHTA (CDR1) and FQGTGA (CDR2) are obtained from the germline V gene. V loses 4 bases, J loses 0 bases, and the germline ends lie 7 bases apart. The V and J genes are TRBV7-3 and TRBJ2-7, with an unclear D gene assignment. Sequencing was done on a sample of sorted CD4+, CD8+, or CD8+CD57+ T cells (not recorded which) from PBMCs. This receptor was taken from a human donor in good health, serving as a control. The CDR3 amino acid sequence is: CASSSPGSYEQYF. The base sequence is TGTGCCAGCAGCTCGCCCGGCTCCTACGAGCAGTACTTC.